The 28 T cell receptor delta chains below all came from one sample that was sequenced in a study of gamma-delta chains in newborns, infants, children. TCRdb ran CATT on the reads. The sample consists of approximately 5,000 delta-chain clones, approximately 5.6% of them appearing once. Sequencing used blood. These receptors came from a child who was a newborn, infant or young child, either healthy, febrile or measles-vaccinated (not recorded which).

This clone counts as large. This CDR3 is also generated by other DNA sequences in the sample. V usage is TRDV2 and J usage is TRDJ2; TRDD3 is a possible D gene (6 bases). Germline CDR1 and CDR2: GEAIGNYY and EKD. The CDR3 runs 19 residues. V lost 3 bases and J 5 bases, leaving 27 bases between the germline ends. The CDR3 protein is CACDPIERDKYEDTAQLFF. The CDR3 DNA is TGTGCCTGTGACCCTATAGAGAGGGATAAATACGAGGACACAGCACAACTCTTCTTT.

The gene calls are TRDV2 and TRDJ3; 7 nucleotides line up with TRDD3. V was pared by 3 bases and J by 4 bases, with 11 bases of the junction left unmatched. There are 18 residues in the CDR3. CDR1 is GEAIGNYY and CDR2 is EKD in the germline V gene. CDR3 nucleotide sequence: TGTGCCTGTGACCCTGCGGGGGATGGCGCTTGGGACACCCGACAGATGTTTTTC. The encoded protein is CACDPAGDGAWDTRQMFF.

The gene calls are TRDV2 and TRDJ3, with 13 bases fitting TRDD3. J gave up 1 base and V 3 bases, and 8 bases lay outside the gene matches. From germline, CDR1 is GEAIGNYY and CDR2 EKD. The CDR3 extends over 20 amino acids. CDR3 DNA sequence: TGTGCCTGTGACGCCCTACTGGGGGATACGAGGTCCTGGGACACCCGACAGATGTTTTTC. Protein: CACDALLGDTRSWDTRQMFF.

This clone has just a few counts. Other DNA sequences in the sample encode the same CDR3. V usage is TRDV2 and J usage is TRDJ1, with TRDD3 identical over 8 bases. The CDR3 is made up of 16 amino acids. Germline trimming cut 1 base from V and 0 bases from J; bases unmatched to any gene: 6. The germline CDR1 and CDR2 sequences are GEAIGNYY and EKD. The CDR3 DNA sequence: TGTGCCTGTGACACGGTTGGGGGATTGTACACCGATAAACTCATCTTT. Amino acids: CACDTVGGLYTDKLIF.

This clone is classed as medium-sized. The identical CDR3 is also encoded by other nucleotide sequences in the sample. This chain connects TRDV2 to TRDJ2, with 12 positions matching TRDD3. Losses at the gene ends were 0 bases for V and 2 bases for J; bases not matched to a gene: 6. The CDR3 runs to 18 residues. Germline CDR1 is GEAIGNYY and CDR2 is EKD. As DNA, the CDR3 is TGTGCCTGTGACACCGTCCCTACTGGGGGATACTTGACAGCACAACTCTTCTTT. Amino acids: CACDTVPTGGYLTAQLFF.

By share of the sample, this clone is medium-sized. V usage is TRDV2 and J usage is TRDJ3, with D possibly being TRDD3 (6 bases). The CDR3 covers 19 residues. Germline V gives CDR1 GEAIGNYY, CDR2 EKD. Trimming shortened V by 3 bases and J by 2 bases, and 19 bases separated the two germline ends. This CDR3 is CACDSLGILAAWDTRQMFF. CDR3 coding DNA: TGTGCCTGTGACTCCCTGGGGATTCTGGCGGCCTGGGACACCCGACAGATGTTTTTC.

This clone was detected a few times. A much larger clone differs from this one at a single base, so this may be a read error. The rearrangement joins TRDV2 to TRDJ1; 12 bases fit TRDD3. The CDR3 has 19 amino acids. The V gene's germline CDR1 is GEAIGNYY and CDR2 EKD. Here the CDR3 DNA reads TGTGCCTGTGAGACACTTGCTGGGGGATACGCGGGAGACACCGATAAACTCACCTTT. Its translation is CACETLAGGYAGDTDKLTF.

This clone is classed as medium-sized. The V gene is TRDV2, the J gene TRDJ3; 8 nucleotides match TRDD3. V trimming: 1 base; J trimming: 0 bases; junction bases outside the gene matches: 10. The CDR3 is 20 residues long. CDR1 GEAIGNYY and CDR2 EKD come from the germline V gene. The CDR3 loop is CACDTSYTGGRSWDTRQMFF. DNA for the CDR3: TGTGCCTGTGACACTTCCTATACTGGGGGCCGCTCCTGGGACACCCGACAGATGTTTTTC.

This clone showed up just a few times. Germline and junction disagree at one end, which may indicate a read error. Other DNA sequences in the sample encode the same CDR3. This chain links TRDV2 with TRDJ1; 8 bases are a match to TRDD3. Per germline, CDR1 GEAIGNYY and CDR2 EKD. This CDR3 is built from 19 residues. The CDR3, as DNA: TGCGCCTGTGACACCGTGGGGGCTGTACTGGGGGCCAACACCGATAAACTCATCTTT. Protein: CACDTVGAVLGANTDKLIF.

CDR3 region: CACDTVLGDNAVGSWDTRQMFF. Here the CDR3 DNA reads TGTGCCTGTGACACCGTACTGGGGGATAATGCGGTCGGCTCCTGGGACACCCGACAGATGTTTTTC. The chain joins TRDV2 to TRDJ3, with TRDD3 matching 11 bases. J gave up 0 bases and V 0 bases, and 12 bases lay outside the gene matches. The CDR3 contains 22 residues. Germline CDR1 GEAIGNYY, CDR2 EKD.

This clone came up a few times. This chain joins TRDV1 and TRDJ1, with 12 bases fitting TRDD3. Germline-derived CDR1 and CDR2 are TSWWSYY and QGS. Losses at the gene ends were 2 bases for V and 3 bases for J; bases not matched to a gene: 13. The CDR3 runs to 19 residues. CDR3: CALGEIFPRLGDTADKLIF. In DNA, the CDR3 is TGTGCTCTTGGGGAAATCTTCCCCAGACTGGGGGATACAGCCGATAAACTCATCTTT.

This clone is labeled as large. In the same sample, other DNA sequences code for this CDR3. The chain joins TRDV2 to TRDJ1, with D unresolved. This CDR3 spans 15 amino acids. V lost 0 bases, J lost 2 bases, and 12 bases lay in between. The germline V gene encodes CDR1 GEAIGNYY and CDR2 EKD. The CDR3 sequence: CACDTVPGGTDKLIF. In DNA form, the CDR3 reads TGTGCCTGTGACACCGTTCCGGGAGGGACCGATAAACTCATCTTT.

This clone has more than one count but fewer than ten. Being one base from a much bigger clone, this may be a read error. This sample also contains other DNA sequences that code for the same CDR3. The chain is built from TRDV2 and TRDJ2; D may be TRDD3 (5 bases). The V gene lost 1 base and the J gene lost 8 bases, with 34 bases spanning the gap. Germline V gives CDR1 GEAIGNYY, CDR2 EKD. The CDR3 is 21 amino acids. The CDR3 here is CACDTLSTGGPEATGEAQLFF. Here the CDR3 DNA reads TGTGCCTGTGACACTCTATCAACTGGAGGTCCCGAAGCGACCGGGGAGGCACAACTCTTCTTT.

About this clone itself: A much larger clone differs by one base, so this may be a read error. The chain uses TRDV2 and TRDJ1, with TRDD3 matching over 12 bases. The CDR3 runs to 21 residues. Germline values: CDR1 GEAIGNYY, CDR2 EKD. The CDR3 is CACGTVATGGYSNPATDKLIF. Here the CDR3 DNA reads TGTGCCTGTGGCACCGTAGCAACTGGGGGATACTCAAACCCGGCTACCGATAAACTCATCTTT.

As for this clone: It may be a read error: a sequence one base away is much more abundant. This chain connects TRDV2 to TRDJ1; 9 nucleotides agree with TRDD3. In germline, CDR1 is GEAIGNYY, CDR2 EKD. Trimming at V came to 3 bases and at J to 3 bases, leaving 7 bases not matched to a gene. CDR3 length: 15 residues. The CDR3 region is CACDAWGIGADKLIF. CDR3 DNA sequence: TGTGCCTGTGACGCCTGGGGGATTGGGGCCGATAAACTCATCTTT.

The rearrangement joins TRDV2 to TRDJ1; 13 bases are shared with TRDD3. The CDR3 runs to 23 residues. J lost 0 bases, V lost 3 bases, and 24 bases had no gene match. CDR1 and CDR2 (germline): GEAIGNYY, EKD. CDR3 coding DNA: TGTGCCTGTGACGCAGTCTGGCCCCTCGGGGAGACTGGGGGATACGGCGACACCGATAAACTCATCTTT. Its translation is CACDAVWPLGETGGYGDTDKLIF.

This chain joins TRDV1 and TRDJ2; TRDD3 aligns across 8 bases. V was pared by 5 bases and J by 4 bases, with 9 bases of the junction left unmatched. From germline, CDR1 is TSWWSYY and CDR2 QGS. There are 16 residues in the CDR3. CDR3 residues: CALGKRLTGGTAQLFF. DNA of the CDR3: TGTGCTCTTGGGAAGAGGCTTACTGGGGGGACAGCACAACTCTTCTTT.

The sample holds a few counts of this clone. One base away lies a much larger clone, so this may be a sequencing read error. The genes are TRDV2 and TRDJ1, with 7 positions matching TRDD3. The junction had 10 bases not matched to a gene; V was cut back by 1 base and J by 3 bases. Germline V gene lookup returns CDR1 GEAIGNYY and CDR2 EKD. The CDR3 is 16 residues long. This CDR3 reads CACDTLVDTSADKLIF. The CDR3 DNA reads TGTGCCTGTGACACGCTTGTGGATACGTCGGCCGATAAACTCATCTTT.

This clone is medium-sized by share. This chain joins TRDV2 and TRDJ1; D is unresolved. Germline-derived CDR1 and CDR2 are GEAIGNYY and EKD. The CDR3 has 14 residues. The germline V and J ends were trimmed by 0 bases and 5 bases, with 12 bases remaining between them. In nucleotides, the CDR3 is TGTGCCTGTGACACCCTCGGCGGCCGGGATAAACTCATCTTT. It codes for CACDTLGGRDKLIF.

As regards this clone: A much more abundant neighbour one base away suggests this may be a read error. V is TRDV2 and J is TRDJ1, with D hard to call. The germline V gene has CDR1 GEAIGNYY and CDR2 EKD. Deletions cut 1 base from V and 3 bases from J, with 11 bases between. The CDR3 has 14 amino acids. Written as DNA, the CDR3 is TGTGCCTGTGACACTCTATCCCACCCCGATAAACTCATCTTT. It translates to CACDTLSHPDKLIF.

CDR3 nucleotides: TGTGCCTGTGACCGCCTACTGGGGGATAGGGGTTCGGTGTACACCGATAAACTCATCTTT. Encoded protein: CACDRLLGDRGSVYTDKLIF. The V and J genes are TRDV2 and TRDJ1, with 11 bases fitting TRDD3. V shed 3 bases, J shed 0 bases, and the junction held 17 bases outside the gene matches. From germline, CDR1 is GEAIGNYY and CDR2 EKD. The CDR3 consists of 20 residues.

Notes on this clone: A much more abundant neighbour one base away suggests this may be a read error. The V call is TRDV2, the J call TRDJ2, with 13 bases identical to TRDD3. The J gene, left out of TCRdb, was set here by checking the DNA against germline. The CDR3 extends over 19 amino acids. With 3 bases clipped from V and 1 base from J, the junction kept 10 bases outside the gene matches. The germline V gene has CDR1 GEAIGNYY and CDR2 EKD. CDR3 protein: CACDAVLGDTGILTAQLFF. The CDR3 DNA sequence: TGTGCCTGTGACGCCGTACTGGGGGATACGGGGATTTTGACAGCACAACTCTTCTTT.

Concerning this clone itself: This could be a read error, since a much larger clone is one nucleotide away. Different DNA sequences within this sample yield the same CDR3. This chain connects TRDV2 to TRDJ3; 11 bases align to TRDD3. This CDR3 is built from 18 residues. Germline CDR1 and CDR2: GEAIGNYY and EKD. V was pared by 1 base and J by 2 bases, with 3 bases of the junction left unmatched. The CDR3 sequence is CACDTVLGDTWDTRQMFF. The CDR3 DNA is TGTGCCTGTGACACTGTACTGGGGGATACCTGGGACACCCGACAGATGTTTTTC.

This clone is labeled as medium-sized. The chain links TRDV2 to TRDJ1, with TRDD3 matching 9 bases. This CDR3 has 14 residues. Germline CDR1 GEAIGNYY, CDR2 EKD. The trim removed 0 bases at V and 8 bases at J, leaving 6 bases unmatched. The DNA of the CDR3 is TGTGCCTGTGACACCGTACTGGGGGACACAAAACTCATCTTT. Protein: CACDTVLGDTKLIF.

In its sample, this clone is medium-sized. The chain carries TRDV2 and TRDJ1; 11 nucleotides align to TRDD3. Unmatched junction bases numbered 6, after V lost 3 bases and J lost 1 base. CDR1 is GEAIGNYY, CDR2 EKD, per germline. CDR3 length: 16 residues. This chain's CDR3 is CACDPLGDRGTDKLIF. In DNA, the CDR3 is TGTGCCTGTGACCCACTGGGGGATAGGGGCACCGATAAACTCATCTTT.

This clone was found a few times. It may be a read error: a sequence one base away is much more abundant. Within the sample, other DNA sequences also encode this same CDR3. The chain joins TRDV2 to TRDJ1, with no clear D. The germline V gene has CDR1 GEAIGNYY and CDR2 EKD. The CDR3 covers 14 residues. Trimming removed 0 bases at V and 5 bases at J, with 12 bases between. DNA for the CDR3: TGTGCCTGTGACACCGTGGTGGTAACTGATAAACTCATCTTT. It encodes CACDTVVVTDKLIF.

By sample fraction, this clone is medium-sized. This rearrangement joins TRAV29/DV5 to TRDJ1; the match to TRDD3 covers 9 bases. This CDR3 has 15 amino acids. J lost 8 bases, V lost 0 bases, and 11 bases had no gene match. Germline CDR1 is NSMFDY and CDR2 is ISSIKDK. CDR3 region: CAASAPTGDTLKLIF. CDR3 DNA sequence: TGTGCAGCAAGCGCTCCTACGGGGGATACCCTAAAACTCATCTTT.

This clone was detected only a few times. TCRdb shows a much larger clone's protein in place of this DNA's translation, and the two differ at residue 17, likely through a read error; the protein shown is translated from the DNA. The J gene is TRDJ1, the V gene TRDV2, with TRDD3 matching 7 bases. The V gene's germline CDR1 is GEAIGNYY and CDR2 EKD. The CDR3 covers 18 residues. CDR3 in DNA: TGTGCCTGTGAACAACTGGGATACCAATTTCCCTACACCGATAAACTCACCTTT. Translation gives CACEQLGYQFPYTDKLTF.